Below are 31 T cell receptor beta chains sequenced from a single sample in a study of blood T cells in healthy people across ages. For the second PCR, which ran for roughly 7 to 11 cycles, a sample-barcoded 5' primer and a J-beta primer mix were used. TCRdb processed the 5' RACE reads anew with MiXCR; each CDR3 protein has one entry. This sample has 1,500,000 or so distinct CDR3 sequences, with approximately 59% found just once. Sequenced: blood. These receptors originate from a man younger than 35 in good health.

The chain couples TRBV4-3 to TRBJ2-7; 7 bases agree with TRBD2. The CDR3 is 14 amino acids. Unmatched junction bases numbered 6, after V lost 0 bases and J lost 7 bases. CDR1 and CDR2 (germline): LGHNA, YSLEER. CDR3 nucleotide sequence: TGCGCCAGCAGCCAAGAGGGAGGGATCGATGAGCAGTACTTC. Its translation: CASSQEGGIDEQYF.

Only one count was recorded for this clonotype. This rearrangement joins TRBV9 to TRBJ2-6; TRBD1 might be the D (5 bases). The V gene lost 0 bases and the J gene lost 6 bases, with 16 bases spanning the gap. CDR1 SGDLS and CDR2 YYNGEE come from the germline V gene. This CDR3 has 17 amino acids. CDR3 sequence: CASSVDGQGYEANVLTF. As DNA, the CDR3 is TGTGCCAGCAGCGTAGACGGGCAGGGATATGAGGCCAACGTCCTGACTTTC.

The CDR3 DNA sequence: TGTGCCACCAGCACCCCCGGTTGGGCTAGGACAGATACGCAGTATTTT. It specifies CATSTPGWARTDTQYF. V is TRBV15 and J is TRBJ2-3; D ambiguous. There are 16 residues in the CDR3. Trimming took off 4 bases at V and 3 bases at J, with 17 bases between the two ends. CDR1 is LNHNV, CDR2 YYDKDF, per germline (reference sequence).

V is TRBV6-1 and J is TRBJ2-2, with 7 bases aligning to TRBD2. The CDR3 totals 14 residues. CDR1 MNHNS and CDR2 SASEGT come from the germline V gene. The V gene end was trimmed by 2 bases and the J gene end by 8 bases; junction bases not matched to a gene: 5. DNA of the CDR3: TGTGCCAGCAGTGAAAGCGGGGAACCAGGGGAGCTGTTTTTT. It codes for CASSESGEPGELFF.

In the case of this clonotype: One junction end disagrees with the germline gene, perhaps due to a read error. V and J are TRBV7-2 and TRBJ2-1, with TRBD1 matching over 9 bases. This CDR3 has 15 residues. CDR1 is SGHTA, CDR2 FQGNSA, per germline. The CDR3 nucleotides are TGTGTCAGCAGCTTAGGGACAGGGACTTACAATGAGCAGTTCTTC. This translates into CVSSLGTGTYNEQFF.

The V and J genes are TRBV9 and TRBJ1-1; no reliable D call. The CDR3 covers 14 residues. V gave up 4 bases and J gave up 4 bases, with 14 bases separating them. CDR1 is SGDLS and CDR2 is YYNGEE in the germline V gene. CDR3 residues: CASSYFLGSTEAFF. CDR3 DNA sequence: TGTGCCAGCAGCTACTTCCTCGGTAGCACTGAAGCTTTCTTT.

This clonotype showed up just a few times. A much more abundant neighbour one base away suggests this may be a read error. The chain is built from TRBV29-1 and TRBJ1-1, with unresolved D. V lost 2 bases and J lost 3, with 4 bases in between. Germline CDR1 is SQVTM and CDR2 is ANQGSEA. The CDR3 covers 11 residues. Here the CDR3 DNA reads TGCAGCGTTGAAAGGGACACTGAAGCTTTCTTT. This codes for CSVERDTEAFF.

The V and J genes are TRBV7-2 and TRBJ2-3; no firm D call. The length of the CDR3 is 13 residues. The V gene lost 1 base and the J gene lost 5 bases, with 7 bases spanning the gap. Germline CDR1 reads SGHTA; CDR2 reads FQGNSA. The CDR3 loop reads CASSLVGEDTQYF. CDR3 nucleotide sequence: TGTGCCAGCAGCTTAGTTGGGGAAGATACGCAGTATTTT. Based on the CDR3 plus reference TRBV7-2 and TRBJ2-3, the full variable domain is GAGVSQSPSNKVTEKGKDVELRCDPISGHTALYWYRQSLGQGLEFLIYFQGNSAPDKSGLPSDRFSAERTGGSVSTLTIQRTQQEDSAVYLCASSLVGEDTQYFGPGTRLTVL.

With regard to this clonotype: A junction boundary mismatches the germline segment, possibly from a read error. The J gene is TRBJ2-1, the V gene TRBV7-7, with 8 bases identical to TRBD2. CDR3 size: 16 residues. Per the germline V gene, CDR1 is SSHAT and CDR2 is FNYEAQ (reference sequence). DNA of the CDR3: TGTGCTAGCAGCTTAACTGCGGGGGGCATATACAATGAGCAGTTCTTC. It translates to CASSLTAGGIYNEQFF.

This rearrangement joins TRBV4-1 to TRBJ2-1; 12 bases fit TRBD2. Losses at the gene ends were 0 bases for V and 8 bases for J; bases not matched to a gene: 5. The CDR3 length is 16 residues. Germline-derived CDR1 and CDR2 are MGHRA and YSYEKL. The CDR3 is CASSQDEASGGDEQFF. The DNA for the CDR3 is TGCGCCAGCAGCCAAGATGAGGCTAGCGGGGGGGATGAGCAGTTCTTC.

This clonotype was detected once. The genes are TRBV7-8 and TRBJ1-1, with a weak D call TRBD1 (5 bases). V was trimmed by 2 bases and J by 6 bases, leaving 13 bases between them. Germline values: CDR1 SGHVS, CDR2 FQNEAQ. This CDR3 is built from 14 residues. The CDR3 coding sequence is TGTGCCAGCAGCTTAACTAGCAGGGTCGCTGAAGCTTTCTTT. Translated: CASSLTSRVAEAFF.

The rearrangement links TRBV6-2 or TRBV6-3 to TRBJ2-7; D call uncertain. The germline V and J ends were trimmed by 2 bases and 0 bases, with 5 bases remaining between them. Germline V gives CDR1 MNHEY, CDR2 SVGEGT. The CDR3 totals 13 residues. CDR3: CASSYTTSYEQYF. The CDR3 DNA follows: TGTGCCAGCAGTTACACAACCTCCTACGAGCAGTACTTC.

The J gene is TRBJ2-2, the V gene TRBV20-1, with 9 bases lining up with TRBD1. This CDR3 is built from 16 residues. J gave up 6 bases and V 0 bases, and 8 bases lay outside the gene matches. The germline V gene has CDR1 DFQATT and CDR2 SNEGSKA (reference sequence). This CDR3 reads CSARDPRQGDAGELFF. As DNA, the CDR3 is TGCAGTGCTAGAGATCCCCGACAGGGGGATGCCGGGGAGCTGTTTTTT.

In this sample, this clonotype turned up many times. The CDR3 spells CASSLDPSGGYTF. In DNA, the CDR3 is TGTGCCAGCAGCTTAGATCCCTCTGGGGGCTACACCTTC. The chain recombines TRBV11-2 with TRBJ1-2; D is unclear. The CDR3 has 13 amino acids. V was pared by 0 bases and J by 8 bases, with 10 bases between. Germline V gene sequence: CDR1 SGHAT, CDR2 FQNNGV. The full variable domain, its missing parts supplied by reference TRBV11-2 and TRBJ1-2, is EAGVAQSPRYKIIEKRQSVAFWCNPISGHATLYWYQQILGQGPKLLIQFQNNGVVDDSQLPKDRFSAERLKGVDSTLKIQPAKLEDSAVYLCASSLDPSGGYTFGSGTRLTVV.

The chain couples TRBV6-6 to TRBJ2-5; D gene uncertain. The J call may be mistaken, given a closer DNA end match to TRBJ2-7. The germline CDR1 and CDR2 sequences are MNHNY and SVGAGI (reference sequence). The CDR3 runs to 11 residues. This CDR3 is CATGWSYEQYF. CDR3 DNA: TGTGCCACCGGGTGGTCTTACGAGCAGTACTTC.

This clonotype was counted a few times. The chain uses TRBV4-1 and TRBJ1-1; the D is unclear. Per germline, CDR1 MGHRA and CDR2 YSYEKL. The CDR3 has 14 amino acids. V lost 1 base, J lost 4 bases, and 10 bases lay in between. The CDR3 DNA sequence: TGCGCCAGCAGCCAAGGCAGAGGGCGCACTGAAGCTTTCTTT. This codes for CASSQGRGRTEAFF.

The chain is built from TRBV11-2 and TRBJ2-3, with 12 bases lining up with TRBD2. The CDR3 length is 17 residues. The junction had 6 bases not matched to a gene; V was cut back by 2 bases and J by 3 bases. Per germline, CDR1 SGHAT and CDR2 FQNNGV. The CDR3 DNA sequence: TGTGCCAGCAGCTTAATGTCTAGCGGGGGGGGAACAGATACGCAGTATTTT. Amino acids: CASSLMSSGGGTDTQYF.

The rearrangement joins TRBV20-1 to TRBJ2-3, with 8 bases lining up with TRBD2. The CDR3 loop spans 15 amino acids. CDR1 DFQATT and CDR2 SNEGSKA come from the germline V gene (reference sequence). V lost 0 bases to trimming and J lost 4 bases; unmatched junction nucleotides: 6. CDR3 bases: TGCAGTGCTAGAGACGGACTAGCTGGCCCAGATACGCAGTATTTT. It translates to CSARDGLAGPDTQYF.

The V and J genes are TRBV7-6 and TRBJ1-1; D is possibly TRBD1 (5 bases). CDR1 and CDR2 (germline): SGHVS, FNYEAQ. V lost 5 bases and J 4 bases, leaving 14 bases between the germline ends. This CDR3 is 14 amino acids long. The CDR3 sequence is CASSTGGRGTEAFF. The CDR3 region has the DNA TGTGCCAGCAGCACAGGTGGGAGGGGCACTGAAGCTTTCTTT.

This clonotype appeared a few times. The V gene is TRBV27, the J gene TRBJ2-7; maybe TRBD2 (5 bases). The CDR3 is 13 residues long. Germline loops: CDR1 MNHEY, CDR2 SMNVEV (reference sequence). The V gene lost 9 bases and the J gene lost 0 bases, with 12 bases spanning the gap. Here the CDR3 reads CASSVRASYEQYF. The DNA of the CDR3 is TGTGCCAGTTCGGTGAGGGCCTCCTACGAGCAGTACTTC.

This sequence joins TRBV7-2 and TRBJ2-1; 7 bases are a match to TRBD2. Gene TRBJ2-7 matches the end of the DNA better, so the J call may be wrong. The germline V gene encodes CDR1 SGHTA and CDR2 FQGNSA. The CDR3 has 15 amino acids. The CDR3 sequence: CASSLSSGRYNEQYF. CDR3 coding DNA: TGTGCCAGCAGCTTATCTAGCGGCCGGTACAATGAGCAGTACTTC.

The V call is TRBV5-1, the J call TRBJ2-3; no reliable D call. Germline CDR1 reads SGHRS; CDR2 reads YFSETQ. Trimming took off 4 bases at V and 1 base at J, with 10 bases between the two ends. CDR3 size: 14 residues. The CDR3 DNA follows: TGCGCCAGCAGCCGGTTCCCCGGCACAGATACGCAGTATTTT. This encodes CASSRFPGTDTQYF. The full variable domain, rest sourced from reference TRBV5-1 and TRBJ2-3, is KAGVTQTPRYLIKTRGQQVTLSCSPISGHRSVSWYQQTPGQGLQFLFEYFSETQRNKGNFPGRFSGRQFSNSRSEMNVSTLELGDSALYLCASSRFPGTDTQYFGPGTRLTVL.

This clonotype was seen more than once but under ten times. The rearrangement links TRBV4-1 to TRBJ1-2; D not resolved. Trimming shortened V by 1 base and J by 4 bases, and 10 bases separated the two germline ends. The germline V gene has CDR1 MGHRA and CDR2 YSYEKL. The CDR3 loop spans 14 amino acids. CDR3: CASSQGLEGYGYTF. CDR3 in DNA: TGCGCCAGCAGCCAAGGTTTAGAAGGCTATGGCTACACCTTC.

V gene TRBV27 combines with J gene TRBJ2-2, with D unclear. CDR3 length: 14 amino acids. Germline V gives CDR1 MNHEY, CDR2 SMNVEV (reference sequence). Trimming shortened V by 5 bases and J by 1 base, and 8 bases separated the two germline ends. CDR3 DNA sequence: TGTGCCAGCAGTCCCCTCATGAACACCGGGGAGCTGTTTTTT. The encoded protein is CASSPLMNTGELFF.

This clonotype showed up many times. The chain is built from TRBV29-1 and TRBJ2-3; 7 bases map to TRBD2. The CDR3 loop spans 14 amino acids. Per the germline V gene, CDR1 is SQVTM and CDR2 is ANQGSEA. V shed 3 bases and J 2 bases; nucleotides not matched to a gene: 5. Here the CDR3 reads CSVEPSGVTDTQYF. In nucleotides, the CDR3 is TGCAGCGTTGAGCCTAGCGGCGTCACAGATACGCAGTATTTT.

This rearrangement joins TRBV4-1 to TRBJ1-2; possible D gene TRBD1, 5 bases. Trimming left V 5 bases short and J 3 bases short, with 13 bases between. The CDR3 contains 14 residues. Germline lookup yields CDR1 MGHRA and CDR2 YSYEKL. CDR3 DNA: TGCGCCAGCAGCTACCCAGGGACGGACTATGGCTACACCTTC. Its protein is CASSYPGTDYGYTF.

This clonotype was observed a handful of times. The CDR3 nucleotides are TGTGCCAGCAGTGACGGAGCGGGAGGTCCCGGGGAGCTGTTTTTT. It specifies CASSDGAGGPGELFF. The chain employs TRBV6-4 and TRBJ2-2; 9 bases match TRBD2. CDR1 is MRHNA, CDR2 SNTAGT, per germline. V lost 2 bases to trimming and J lost 6 bases; unmatched junction nucleotides: 4. This CDR3 contains 15 residues.

The chain uses TRBV27 and TRBJ1-4; D is undetermined. V gave up 4 bases and J gave up 4 bases, with 13 bases separating them. Germline V gives CDR1 MNHEY, CDR2 SMNVEV (reference sequence). The CDR3 has 15 amino acids. The CDR3 DNA reads TGTGCCAGCAGTTGGGGAAACGGGATTAATGAAAAACTGTTTTTT. This codes for CASSWGNGINEKLFF.

V and J are TRBV29-1 and TRBJ1-6; 9 bases are a match to TRBD1. The CDR3 contains 13 residues. V lost 6 bases and J lost 7; bases outside the gene matches: 4. Germline CDR1 and CDR2: SQVTM and ANQGSEA. Here the CDR3 reads CSVKTGGNSPLHF. CDR3 nucleotides: TGCAGCGTAAAGACAGGGGGGAATTCACCCCTCCACTTT.

V and J are TRBV7-8 and TRBJ2-7, with TRBD1 identical over 9 bases. The CDR3 loop spans 15 amino acids. Germline V gene lookup returns CDR1 SGHVS and CDR2 FQNEAQ. V lost 0 bases and J lost 5; bases outside the gene matches: 5. CDR3 nucleotides: TGTGCCAGCAGCTTAGCCTGGACAGGGGACGACGAGCAGTACTTC. It is translated as CASSLAWTGDDEQYF.

This chain connects TRBV6-2 or TRBV6-3 to TRBJ2-4; 14 bases agree with TRBD2. Trimming removed 6 bases from V and 5 bases from J; junction bases left unmatched: 6. The CDR3 has 16 residues. CDR1 is MNHEY, CDR2 SVGEGT, per germline. The CDR3 reads CASRPPGLAGENIQYF. CDR3 nucleotides: TGTGCCAGCAGACCACCGGGACTAGCGGGGGAAAACATTCAGTACTTC.